The 22 T cell receptor beta chains below were found in one sample sequenced in a study of blood T cell repertoires in COVID-19. Sequenced by immunoSEQ multiplex PCR; TCRdb stores in-frame clones only, minus some. The sample includes some 46,000 clones, 80% to 90% seen only once; the top ten take roughly 34%. Sequenced material: peripheral blood. The receptors were sampled from a woman of 80 years or more with COVID-19, enrolled during active disease.

The V and J genes are TRBV18 and TRBJ1-5, with 9 bases that match TRBD1. CDR1 KGHSH and CDR2 LQKENI come from the germline V gene. The CDR3 length is 14 residues. V lost 3 bases and J lost 6; bases outside the gene matches: 3. CDR3 DNA sequence: TGTGCCAGCTCACCGACAGGGGGGGGTCAGCCCCAGCATTTT. Amino acid sequence: CASSPTGGGQPQHF. The variable domain in full, completed from reference TRBV18 and TRBJ1-5, reads NAGVMQNPRHLVRRRGQEARLRCSPMKGHSHVYWYRQLPEEGLKFMVYLQKENIIDESGMPKERFSAEFPKEGPSILRIQQVVRGDSAAYFCASSPTGGGQPQHFGDGTRLSIL.

The V and J genes are TRBV15 and TRBJ2-7; 7 nucleotides align to TRBD2. Germline V gene sequence: CDR1 LNHNV, CDR2 YYDKDF (reference sequence). The V segment lost 1 base and the J segment 5 bases; nucleotides outside the gene matches: 8. There are 15 residues in the CDR3. The CDR3 DNA reads as TGTGCCACCAGCAGAGGAGACGGCCGGGGGGACGAGCAGTACTTC. Protein sequence: CATSRGDGRGDEQYF.

The CDR3 sequence is CASSQVKGAEDEQFF. The CDR3 DNA sequence: TGCGCCAGCAGCCAAGTAAAGGGGGCAGAGGATGAGCAGTTCTTC. The chain combines TRBV4-3 with TRBJ2-1, with 7 bases lining up with TRBD1. The CDR3 is 15 residues long. The V segment lost 1 base and the J segment 8 bases; nucleotides outside the gene matches: 8. The germline V gene encodes CDR1 LGHNA and CDR2 YSLEER.

The chain has TRBV6-5 and TRBJ2-1, with TRBD1 matching over 9 bases. CDR1 and CDR2 (germline): MNHEY, SVGAGI. The CDR3 consists of 14 residues. The CDR3 region is CSLSRTGDYNEQFF. As DNA, the CDR3 is TGTTCGCTATCTAGGACAGGGGATTACAATGAGCAGTTCTTC.

The V and J genes are TRBV5-4 and TRBJ2-5; D unclear. CDR1 and CDR2 from the germline V gene are SGHNT and YYREEE (reference sequence). The CDR3 has 13 residues. The V gene lost 5 bases and the J gene lost 2 bases, with 10 bases spanning the gap. CDR3 nucleotides: TGTGCCAGCAGGAAAACAGAGCAAGAGACCCAGTACTTC. Residues: CASRKTEQETQYF.

The chain recombines TRBV5-1 with TRBJ1-4; perhaps TRBD1 as D (5 bases). Trimming shortened V by 1 base and J by 8 bases, and 9 bases separated the two germline ends. Germline CDR1 reads SGHRS; CDR2 reads YFSETQ. The CDR3 extends over 13 amino acids. CDR3 protein: CASSLSYREKLFF. The CDR3 region has the DNA TGCGCCAGCAGCTTGAGTTACAGGGAAAAACTGTTTTTT.

The chain carries TRBV21-1 and TRBJ2-1; no DNA check was done on the table's D call, TRBD1. TRBV21-1 is flagged as a pseudogene. The CDR3 extends over 17 amino acids. CDR3 protein: CASSKKCGTVDDNEQFF. CDR3 coding DNA: TGTGCCAGCAGCAAAAAATGTGGGACAGTTGACGACAATGAGCAGTTCTTC.

The chain uses TRBV6-4 and TRBJ1-1; 7 nucleotides line up with TRBD1. This CDR3 has 14 amino acids. V dropped 6 bases and J dropped 2; count of bases not matched to a gene: 6. Germline V gene sequence: CDR1 MRHNA, CDR2 SNTAGT. The DNA of the CDR3 is TGTGCCAGCAGAGTTACAGGGGACAACACTGAAGCTTTCTTT. Translated, it gives CASRVTGDNTEAFF.

CDR3 nucleotide sequence: TGTGCCATCAGGGGGACAGGTCCCCTCTATGGCTACACCTTC. Encoded protein: CAIRGTGPLYGYTF. V usage is TRBV10-3 and J usage is TRBJ1-2; 8 bases are a match to TRBD1. Germline V lookup: CDR1 ENHRY, CDR2 SYGVKD. This CDR3 region has 14 residues. V lost 6 bases, J lost 4 bases, and 7 bases stayed unmatched.

The chain couples TRBV25-1 to TRBJ1-2, with a weak D call TRBD1 (6 bases). This CDR3 has 15 amino acids. Germline loops: CDR1 MGHDK, CDR2 SYGVNS. Deletions cut 4 bases from V and 3 bases from J, with 15 bases between. This CDR3 is CASSGQGPHYYGYTF. The CDR3 bases are TGTGCCAGCAGTGGGCAGGGGCCCCACTACTATGGCTACACCTTC.

CDR3: CASSLLGTSGAYEQYF. In DNA form, the CDR3 reads TGTGCCAGCAGCCTACTTGGGACTAGCGGGGCCTACGAGCAGTACTTC. This chain joins TRBV13 and TRBJ2-7, with 13 bases that match TRBD2. Germline CDR1 is PRHDT and CDR2 is FYEKMQ (reference sequence). The V and J ends lost 5 bases and 2 bases, in that order; junction bases with no gene match: 6. The CDR3 consists of 16 residues.

This rearrangement joins TRBV3-1 (or the pseudogene TRBV3-2) to TRBJ1-2; possibly TRBD1 for D (5 bases). This CDR3 contains 14 residues. Germline CDR1 and CDR2: LGHDT and YNNKEL (reference sequence). Trimming shortened V by 2 bases and J by 8 bases, and 15 bases separated the two germline ends. The CDR3 loop is CASSQSVQAGGYTF. CDR3 bases: TGTGCCAGCAGCCAATCCGTACAGGCCGGGGGCTACACCTTC.

The V call is TRBV19, the J call TRBJ1-5; 9 bases align to TRBD1. Germline V gene sequence: CDR1 LNHDA, CDR2 SQIVND (reference sequence). The CDR3 runs to 15 residues. Germline trimming cut 6 bases from V and 6 bases from J; bases unmatched to any gene: 9. The CDR3 DNA sequence: TGTGCCAGTAGCACTCCCGGGACAGGGATTCAGCCCCAGCATTTT. It specifies CASSTPGTGIQPQHF.

The chain carries TRBV7-9 and TRBJ2-4, with D perhaps TRBD2 (5 bases). Germline assignment: CDR1 SEHNR and CDR2 FQNEAQ (reference sequence). Between the trimmed V and J ends, which lost 5 bases and 8 bases, there was a span of 19 bases. The CDR3 contains 15 residues. CDR3 loop: CASSPSWATSDIQYF. The CDR3 DNA is TGTGCCAGCAGCCCCAGTTGGGCTACTAGTGACATTCAGTACTTC.

This clone appeared a few times. V and J are TRBV5-1 and TRBJ2-7; 7 nucleotides line up with TRBD1. The CDR3 extends over 15 amino acids. Trimming removed 4 bases from V and 1 base from J; junction bases left unmatched: 8. Germline V CDR1 and CDR2: SGHRS, YFSETQ. The CDR3 region has the DNA TGCGCCAGCAGCGGTAAGGGGGCTGCTTCCTACGAGCAGTACTTC. Translation: CASSGKGAASYEQYF.

The chain has TRBV18 and TRBJ2-2; 11 positions agree with TRBD2. J was trimmed by 1 base and V by 6 bases; bases with no gene match: 4. Germline V gene data show CDR1 as KGHSH and CDR2 as LQKENI. The CDR3 is made up of 16 amino acids. The CDR3 coding sequence is TGTGCCAGCTCCCGAGGACTAGCGGGGAACACCGGGGAGCTGTTTTTT. This codes for CASSRGLAGNTGELFF.

This clone is a singleton in its sample. The rearrangement uses TRBV4-2 and TRBJ1-2; possible D gene TRBD1, 6 bases. V lost 1 base and J 3 bases, leaving 15 bases between the germline ends. The length of the CDR3 is 16 residues. Germline V CDR1 and CDR2: LGHNA, YNFKEQ. DNA of the CDR3: TGTGCCAGCAGCCAAGCCTCAGGACAGCTATACTATGGCTACACCTTC. As protein: CASSQASGQLYYGYTF.

The V call is TRBV7-2, the J call TRBJ2-3, with D uncertain. This CDR3 region has 12 residues. Germline V gene data show CDR1 as SGHTA and CDR2 as FQGNSA. Trimming pared 10 bases from V and 3 bases from J, leaving 11 bases between. CDR3 sequence reads: CAIGRRTDTQYF. CDR3 coding DNA: TGTGCCATAGGCCGCAGGACAGATACGCAGTATTTT.

The genes are TRBV6-5 and TRBJ1-1, with unresolved D. CDR1 and CDR2 (germline): MNHEY, SVGAGI. The CDR3 totals 13 residues. The V gene lost 0 bases and the J gene lost 1 base, with 3 bases spanning the gap. CDR3 sequence (DNA): TGTGCCAGCAGTTACTCTAAGAACACTGAAGCTTTCTTT. Its protein is CASSYSKNTEAFF.

The V call is TRBV18, the J call TRBJ1-2; D is possibly TRBD1 (6 bases). Per germline, CDR1 KGHSH and CDR2 LQKENI. This CDR3 is 14 amino acids long. Trimming took 2 bases from V and 8 from J, leaving 15 bases between them. The CDR3: CASSPSVEGDGYTF. The CDR3 region has the DNA TGTGCCAGCTCACCATCGGTTGAGGGGGACGGCTACACCTTC.

This clone has just a few counts. The chain carries TRBV5-1 and TRBJ2-3; 9 nucleotides line up with TRBD1. CDR3 length: 14 residues. J gave up 4 bases and V 6 bases, and 6 bases lay outside the gene matches. Per the germline V gene, CDR1 is SGHRS and CDR2 is YFSETQ. CDR3 sequence: CASTPTGGADTQYF. In DNA form, the CDR3 reads TGCGCCAGCACCCCGACAGGGGGGGCAGATACGCAGTATTTT.

The chain uses TRBV6-6 and TRBJ1-3; possibly TRBD1 for D (5 bases). This CDR3 contains 14 residues. Germline-derived CDR1 and CDR2 are MNHNY and SVGAGI (reference sequence). V lost 7 bases to trimming and J lost 4 bases, with 14 bases between them. CDR3 coding DNA: TGTGCCAGCACTCGGGGGGGGACGGGAAACACCATATATTTT. It codes for CASTRGGTGNTIYF.